A single sample gave rise to the 10 T cell receptor beta chains below, sequenced in a study of preoperative IRX-2 immunotherapy in early breast cancer. The treatment: preoperative locoregional IRX-2 cytokine immunotherapy. The protocol was immunoSEQ multiplex PCR, while the TCRdb copy is restricted to in-frame clones and leaves out a portion. The table has roughly 42,000 clones, roughly 80% seen once; the top ten hold roughly 1.1%. The specimen comprised tumor tissue, sampled after IRX-2 immunotherapy. The receptors originated from a human donor with breast cancer.

The chain uses TRBV11-3 and TRBJ1-2, with 7 bases lining up with TRBD1. Looked up from germline, CDR1 is SGHNT and CDR2 is YENEEA. The CDR3 covers 14 residues. V dropped 5 bases and J dropped 4; count of bases not matched to a gene: 7. The CDR3 nucleotides are TGTGCCAGCAGCCAAACGGGACAGCCCTATGGCTACACCTTC. Amino acid sequence: CASSQTGQPYGYTF.

This chain connects TRBV5-1 to TRBJ2-5; tentative D call: TRBD1 (6 bases). The V gene's germline CDR1 is SGHRS and CDR2 YFSETQ. The V and J ends lost 0 bases and 3 bases respectively, with 9 bases between them. The CDR3 contains 14 residues. The CDR3 nucleotides read TGCGCCAGCAGCTTGGGCAGGGACAAAGAGACCCAGTACTTC. Its protein is CASSLGRDKETQYF.

The rearrangement joins TRBV29-1 to TRBJ1-2, with D unresolved. Trimming stripped 7 bases from V and 0 bases from J, with 9 bases between. Germline lookup yields CDR1 SQVTM and CDR2 ANQGSEA. CDR3 length: 12 residues. The CDR3 DNA reads TGCAGCGGGTACAGCCCTAACTATGGCTACACCTTC. Protein: CSGYSPNYGYTF.

The rearrangement links TRBV5-1 to TRBJ1-1, with D possibly matching TRBD1 (6 bases). V was cut by 6 bases and J by 8 bases, with 20 bases left in between. The CDR3 has 14 amino acids. Looked up from germline, CDR1 is SGHRS and CDR2 is YFSETQ. The CDR3 DNA reads as TGCGCCAGCATCCCTTCCCCCGGACAGCCCGAAGCTTTCTTT. Residues: CASIPSPGQPEAFF. Supplemented by reference TRBV5-1 and TRBJ1-1, the full variable domain reads KAGVTQTPRYLIKTRGQQVTLSCSPISGHRSVSWYQQTPGQGLQFLFEYFSETQRNKGNFPGRFSGRQFSNSRSEMNVSTLELGDSALYLCASIPSPGQPEAFFGQGTRLTVV.

The rearrangement links TRBV11-3 to TRBJ2-3; a weak D match, TRBD2 (5 bases). The CDR3 has 14 amino acids. Per the germline V gene, CDR1 is SGHNT and CDR2 is YENEEA. V was cut by 1 base and J by 2 bases, with 7 bases left in between. The CDR3 DNA is TGTGCCAGCAGCTTAGGGACTTTCACAGATACGCAGTATTTT. Amino acid sequence: CASSLGTFTDTQYF.

The chain recombines TRBV18 with TRBJ1-1; TRBD1 agrees at 7 bases. V lost 3 bases, J lost 0 bases, and 4 bases stayed unmatched. Germline V lookup: CDR1 KGHSH, CDR2 LQKENI. The CDR3 has 15 amino acids. Here the CDR3 DNA reads TGTGCCAGCTCACCCCTGGGACAGATGAACACTGAAGCTTTCTTT. It encodes CASSPLGQMNTEAFF.

The V call is TRBV7-6, the J call TRBJ1-4; possibly TRBD1 for D (5 bases). Per the germline V gene, CDR1 is SGHVS and CDR2 is FNYEAQ. Trimming removed 5 bases at V and 0 bases at J, with 10 bases between. The CDR3 is made up of 15 amino acids. CDR3 coding DNA: TGTGCCAGCAGCCCCTCGGGGGCAACTAATGAAAAACTGTTTTTT. Translated: CASSPSGATNEKLFF.

The rearrangement joins TRBV7-2 to TRBJ1-5; D is uncertain. This CDR3 has 13 residues. Germline loops: CDR1 SGHTA, CDR2 FQGNSA. V was pared by 5 bases and J by 5 bases, with 10 bases between. The CDR3 protein is CASSQELDQPQHF. In DNA form, the CDR3 reads TGTGCCAGCAGCCAAGAATTGGATCAGCCCCAGCATTTT. Full variable domain (rest looked up from reference TRBV7-2 and TRBJ1-5): GAGVSQSPSNKVTEKGKDVELRCDPISGHTALYWYRQSLGQGLEFLIYFQGNSAPDKSGLPSDRFSAERTGGSVSTLTIQRTQQEDSAVYLCASSQELDQPQHFGDGTRLSIL.

The table lists this clone with a few counts. J is TRBJ2-5 and V is TRBV11-3, with D possibly TRBD1 on 6 matching bases. Germline V gene data show CDR1 as SGHNT and CDR2 as YENEEA. CDR3 size: 16 residues. The V gene lost 8 bases and the J gene lost 5 bases, with 24 bases spanning the gap. Written as DNA, the CDR3 is TGTGCCAGCGCGCCGTCGGGGCGGACAGTCGGTGAGACCCAGTACTTC. It is translated as CASAPSGRTVGETQYF. Looking up the rest from reference TRBV11-3 and TRBJ2-5 gives the full variable domain: EAGVVQSPRYKIIEKKQPVAFWCNPISGHNTLYWYLQNLGQGPELLIRYENEEAVDDSQLPKDRFSAERLKGVDSTLKIQPAELGDSAVYLCASAPSGRTVGETQYFGPGTRLLVL.

The rearrangement uses TRBV11-3 and TRBJ1-3; D perhaps matches TRBD1 (6 bases). The germline CDR1 and CDR2 sequences are SGHNT and YENEEA. The CDR3 sequence is 15 residues long. V lost 5 bases, J lost 4 bases, and 15 bases lay in between. Written as DNA, the CDR3 is TGTGCCAGCAGCAGAGGCGGGACAACCGGAAACACCATATATTTT. The encoded protein is CASSRGGTTGNTIYF. Full variable domain (rest looked up from reference TRBV11-3 and TRBJ1-3): EAGVVQSPRYKIIEKKQPVAFWCNPISGHNTLYWYLQNLGQGPELLIRYENEEAVDDSQLPKDRFSAERLKGVDSTLKIQPAELGDSAVYLCASSRGGTTGNTIYFGEGSWLTVV.